The sequence of this TCR beta chain was determined in a study of OX40 agonist ivuxolimab in advanced cancers. Study in general: Given to patients was ivuxolimab, an agonistic anti-OX40 (CD134) antibody.

Baseline, cycle 4 day 1, and cycle 7 day 1 were the blood sampling points. Concerning this clone itself: The antigen is not known.

TCRdb's table, derived via immunoSEQ multiplex PCR, lists solely in-frame clones and lacks some. The data contain tens of thousands of clones, around 84% of them singletons. Study findings and constraints: Individuals who were partial responders at 0.1-3.0 mg/kg had clonal expansion that ranked among the lowest. It was also the case that some nonresponders had low normalized T-cell clonal expansion.

The V gene's germline CDR1 is MDHEN and CDR2 SYDVKM. This CDR3 has 15 residues. This chain links TRBV28 with TRBJ2-5; 12 nucleotides line up with TRBD2. TRBJ2-7 matches the DNA end more closely, so the J call is doubtful. This clonotype was obtained from an adult with an advanced solid tumor such as melanoma, head and neck, liver or kidney cancer. The sample was CD4+ or CD8+ T cells sorted from blood, taken in a trial of the OX40 agonist ivuxolimab. The CDR3 DNA reads TGTGCCAGCAGACCCGGACTAGCGGGGATCTACGAGCAGTACTTC. Its translation is CASRPGLAGIYEQYF.